The source of this T cell receptor (beta chain) is a study of blood T cell repertoires in COVID-19. The CDR3 runs 13 residues. Trimming removed 5 bases from V and 5 bases from J; junction bases left unmatched: 5. The germline CDR1 and CDR2 sequences are LGHDT and YNNKEL (reference sequence). Profiling relied on immunoSEQ multiplex PCR, and the TCRdb table lists in-frame clones only, not all of them. The sample includes roughly 230,000 clones, approximately 80% seen only once; the top ten take around 6.8%. The sample taken for sequencing was peripheral blood. The chain couples TRBV3-1 (or the pseudogene TRBV3-2) to TRBJ1-2; 7 nucleotides align to TRBD1. The clonotype was recovered from a woman aged 45-65 years with acute or convalescent COVID-19. CDR3 protein: CASSNQGGYGYTF. In nucleotides, the CDR3 is TGTGCCAGCAGCAATCAGGGGGGTTATGGCTACACCTTC.